Below, 2 T cell receptor beta chains from the same sample are listed, as sequenced in a study of prognosis after radiotherapy for stage I lung cancer. The study amplified the TCR beta CDR3 region from genomic DNA. This amplification was carried out by two rounds of multiplex PCR. Primers targeting each individual TRBV and TRBJ gene were applied in first-round PCR. TCRdb itself ran the multiplex PCR reads through MiXCR, one entry per CDR3 protein. The table includes 11,000 to 15,000 distinct CDR3 sequences, around 33% detected once. This specimen was PBMCs, taken before or after stereotactic body radiation therapy (not recorded which). These receptors were taken from a donor over 45 with non-small cell lung cancer.

The rearrangement links TRBV28 to TRBJ1-1, with a weak D call TRBD1 (5 bases). Germline V CDR1 and CDR2: MDHEN, SYDVKM. V was cut by 2 bases and J by 2 bases, with 21 bases left in between. The CDR3 extends over 18 amino acids. CDR3 residues: CASSLTIRAVGGNTEAFF. The CDR3 nucleotides read TGTGCCAGCAGTTTAACCATTAGAGCTGTCGGGGGTAACACTGAAGCTTTCTTT.

In this sample, this clonotype turned up many times. V is TRBV5-1 and J is TRBJ2-7, with D maybe TRBD1 (6 bases). V lost 3 bases to trimming and J lost 2 bases, with 21 bases between them. Germline loops: CDR1 SGHRS, CDR2 YFSETQ. This CDR3 is 17 amino acids long. CDR3 sequence reads: CASSSNLGHRGTYEQYF. The CDR3 nucleotides are TGCGCCAGCAGCTCCAACCTGGGACACCGTGGTACCTACGAGCAGTACTTC.